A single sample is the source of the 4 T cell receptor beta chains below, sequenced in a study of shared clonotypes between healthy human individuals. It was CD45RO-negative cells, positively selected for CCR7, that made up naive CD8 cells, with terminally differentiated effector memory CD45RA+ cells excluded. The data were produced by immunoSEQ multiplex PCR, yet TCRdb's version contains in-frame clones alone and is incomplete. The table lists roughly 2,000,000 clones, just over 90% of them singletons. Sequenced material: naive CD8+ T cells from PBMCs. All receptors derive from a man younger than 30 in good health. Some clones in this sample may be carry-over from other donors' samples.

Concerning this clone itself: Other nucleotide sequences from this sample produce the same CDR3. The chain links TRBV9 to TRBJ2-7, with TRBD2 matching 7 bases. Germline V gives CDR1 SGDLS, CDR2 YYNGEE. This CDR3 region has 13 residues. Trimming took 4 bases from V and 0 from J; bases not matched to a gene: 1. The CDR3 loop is CASSPGGSYEQYF. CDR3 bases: TGTGCCAGCAGCCCGGGGGGCTCCTACGAGCAGTACTTC.

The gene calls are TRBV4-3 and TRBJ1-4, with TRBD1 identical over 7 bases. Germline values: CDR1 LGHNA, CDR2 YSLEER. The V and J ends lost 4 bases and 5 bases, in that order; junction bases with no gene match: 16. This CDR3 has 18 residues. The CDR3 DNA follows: TGCGCCAGCAGCCGGATCATGGGGGGTGACAGGGTGAATGAAAAACTGTTTTTT. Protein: CASSRIMGGDRVNEKLFF.

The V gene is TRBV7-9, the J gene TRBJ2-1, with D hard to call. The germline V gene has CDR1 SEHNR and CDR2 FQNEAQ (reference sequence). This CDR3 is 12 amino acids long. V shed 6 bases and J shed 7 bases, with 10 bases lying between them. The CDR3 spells CASRATGNEQFF. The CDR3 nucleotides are TGTGCCAGCAGAGCGACTGGTAATGAGCAGTTCTTC.

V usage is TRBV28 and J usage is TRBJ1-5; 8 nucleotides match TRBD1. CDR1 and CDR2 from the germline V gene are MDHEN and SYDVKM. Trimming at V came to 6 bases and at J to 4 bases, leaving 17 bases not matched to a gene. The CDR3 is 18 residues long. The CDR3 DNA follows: TGTGCCAGCAGCATCCAGACCCCGACAGGGGAGGCGAATCAGCCCCAGCATTTT. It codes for CASSIQTPTGEANQPQHF.